These T cell receptor beta chains were read from a single sample in a study of blood T cell repertoires in COVID-19. Profiling relied on immunoSEQ multiplex PCR, and the TCRdb table lists in-frame clones only, not all of them. Among about 400,000 clones, roughly 90% were seen once, and the ten largest hold 1.7%. Sequencing was carried out using PBMCs or T cells enriched from blood (not recorded which). The receptors were gathered from a woman aged 25 to 39 who had recovered from COVID-19. Each CDR3 is given with its conserved first and last residue. The D gene is left open where the match is weak. Expanded clones are given a class, and other clones once, few, many or no size at all.

TRBJ1-2	TRBV2	10	NA	NA	TGTGCCAGCACTGGGCGCGGCTACACCTTC	CASTGRGYTF
TRBJ2-5	TRBV12-5	14	NA	TRBD1	TGTGCTAGTGGTTTCGGACAGGGGGACGAGACCCAGTACTTC	CASGFGQGDETQYF
TRBJ1-1	TRBV5-5	14	NA	NA	TGTGCCAGCAGCTTGGGGCAGGTAGACACTGAAGCTTTCTTT	CASSLGQVDTEAFF
TRBJ1-2	TRBV30	14	NA	NA	TGTGCCTGGAGTGTACCGGAGAAATCTGGCGGCTACACCTTC	CAWSVPEKSGGYTF
TRBJ2-7	TRBV9	14	NA	NA	TGTGCCAGCAGCGTAGGGGCTAAGGTCTACGAGCAGTACTTC	CASSVGAKVYEQYF
TRBJ2-1	TRBV4-1	14	NA	NA	TGCGCCAGCAGCCAAGTTGCAGGCTACAATGAGCAGTTCTTC	CASSQVAGYNEQFF
TRBJ2-7	TRBV9	14	once	TRBD2	TGTGCCAGCAGCGTAGGAGGGGCGGGGGTCGAGCAGTACTTC	CASSVGGAGVEQYF
TRBJ1-2	TRBV25-1	12	once	NA	TGTGCCAGCAGTGCCGGGGGCTATGGCTACACCTTC	CASSAGGYGYTF
TRBJ2-3	TRBV11-2	15	NA	TRBD2	TGTGCCAGCAGCACAATAGCGGGAGGGCCTGATACGCAGTATTTT	CASSTIAGGPDTQYF
TRBJ1-1	TRBV13	15	NA	TRBD1	TGTGCCAGCAGCTTACGGGGACAGGCGAACACTGAAGCTTTCTTT	CASSLRGQANTEAFF
TRBJ1-2	TRBV6-6	20	NA	TRBD1	TGTGCCAGCAGTCTAAGACTAATACTACAGGGGGCACGGCCATTACGGGGCTACACCTTC	CASSLRLILQGARPLRGYTF